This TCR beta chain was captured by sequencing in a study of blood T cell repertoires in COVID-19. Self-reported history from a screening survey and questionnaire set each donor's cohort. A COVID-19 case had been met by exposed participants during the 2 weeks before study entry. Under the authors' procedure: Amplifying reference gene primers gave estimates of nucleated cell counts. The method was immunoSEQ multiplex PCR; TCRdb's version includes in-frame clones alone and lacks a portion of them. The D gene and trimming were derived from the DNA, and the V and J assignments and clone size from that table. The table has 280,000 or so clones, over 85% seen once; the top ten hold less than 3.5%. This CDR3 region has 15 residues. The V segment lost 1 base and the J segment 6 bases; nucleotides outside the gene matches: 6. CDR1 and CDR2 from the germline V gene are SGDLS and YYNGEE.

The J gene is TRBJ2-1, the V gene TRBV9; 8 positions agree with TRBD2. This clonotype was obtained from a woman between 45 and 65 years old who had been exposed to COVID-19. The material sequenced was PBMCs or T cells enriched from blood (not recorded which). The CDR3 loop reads CASSVWLAGFNEQFF. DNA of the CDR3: TGTGCCAGCAGCGTATGGCTAGCGGGTTTCAATGAGCAGTTCTTC.